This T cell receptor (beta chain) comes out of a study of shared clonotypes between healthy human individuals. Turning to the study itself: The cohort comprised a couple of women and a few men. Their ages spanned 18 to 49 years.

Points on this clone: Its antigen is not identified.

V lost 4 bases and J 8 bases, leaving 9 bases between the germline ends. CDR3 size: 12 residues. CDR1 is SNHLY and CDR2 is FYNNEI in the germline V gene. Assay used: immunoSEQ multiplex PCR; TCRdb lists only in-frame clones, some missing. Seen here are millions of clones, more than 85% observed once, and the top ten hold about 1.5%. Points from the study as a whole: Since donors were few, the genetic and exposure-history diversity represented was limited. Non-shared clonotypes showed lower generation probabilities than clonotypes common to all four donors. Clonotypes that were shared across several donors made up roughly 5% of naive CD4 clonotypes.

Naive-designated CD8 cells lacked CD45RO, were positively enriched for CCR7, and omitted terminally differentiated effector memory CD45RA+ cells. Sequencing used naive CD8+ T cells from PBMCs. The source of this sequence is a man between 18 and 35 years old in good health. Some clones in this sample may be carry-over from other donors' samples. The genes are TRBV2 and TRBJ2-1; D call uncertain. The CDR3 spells CASSGFSDEQFF. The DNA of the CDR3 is TGTGCCAGCAGTGGCTTCTCCGATGAGCAGTTCTTC.